One and the same sample provided the 21 T cell receptor beta chains below, sequenced in a study of Ad26.COV2.S vaccination and SARS-CoV-2 variants. Produced via immunoSEQ multiplex PCR; TCRdb's table is partial and in-frame only. The sample includes roughly 180,000 clones, around 88% of them seen just once. The sample in question was peripheral blood, obtained after recovery from COVID-19. Source of these receptors: a human donor who had recovered from COVID-19.

This clone came up once. The genes are TRBV20-1 and TRBJ2-7; the D is unclear. Deletions cut 3 bases from V and 3 bases from J, with 15 bases between. The CDR3 consists of 14 residues. Germline V lookup: CDR1 DFQATT, CDR2 SNEGSKA (reference sequence). CDR3 nucleotides: TGCAGTGCTAGTGGCGGCCTAGAGCTCTACGAGCAGTACTTC. It specifies CSASGGLELYEQYF.

Concerning this clone: At the DNA level, this CDR3 is encoded by other sequences in the same sample as well. The chain uses TRBV12-3 or TRBV12-4 and TRBJ1-6; the D gene is possibly TRBD1 (6 bases). Trimming took off 6 bases at V and 9 bases at J, with 12 bases between the two ends. This CDR3 has 13 residues. The CDR3 DNA sequence: TGTGCCAGCAGCCCCGGGGGCAGTTCACCCCTCCACTTT. This sequence encodes CASSPGGSSPLHF.

This clone was seen a single time. V and J are TRBV9 and TRBJ2-5; 8 nucleotides line up with TRBD2. This CDR3 is 15 amino acids long. Germline trimming cut 4 bases from V and 3 bases from J; bases unmatched to any gene: 8. The germline CDR1 and CDR2 sequences are SGDLS and YYNGEE. The chain's CDR3 is CASSRSTSGEETQYF. CDR3 nucleotide sequence: TGTGCCAGCAGCAGAAGCACTAGCGGTGAAGAGACCCAGTACTTC.

The CDR3, as DNA: TGTGCCAGCAGCCCTCTCATATTAAGCAATCAGCCCCAGCATTTT. Translating gives CASSPLILSNQPQHF. This chain connects TRBV27 to TRBJ1-5; D is ambiguous. This CDR3 has 15 amino acids. From germline, CDR1 is MNHEY and CDR2 SMNVEV (reference sequence). The V and J ends lost 6 bases and 1 base respectively, with 13 bases between them.

This clone was picked up a small number of times. This sequence joins TRBV30 and TRBJ2-5, with 7 bases aligning to TRBD1. Germline V gene sequence: CDR1 GTSNPN, CDR2 SVGIG (reference sequence). With 2 bases clipped from V and 0 bases from J, the junction kept 3 bases outside the gene matches. This CDR3 has 14 residues. This CDR3 reads CAWSRTGNQETQYF. In DNA form, the CDR3 reads TGTGCCTGGAGTAGGACAGGCAACCAAGAGACCCAGTACTTC.

This chain links TRBV5-6 with TRBJ2-1; D is ambiguous. The germline V gene encodes CDR1 SGHDT and CDR2 YYEEEE. Trimming took 2 bases from V and 6 from J, leaving 12 bases between them. The CDR3 loop spans 14 amino acids. The CDR3 coding sequence is TGTGCCAGCAGCTTCCCCGGAGAAAGCAATGAGCAGTTCTTC. Translated, it gives CASSFPGESNEQFF.

The rearrangement uses TRBV9 and TRBJ2-1, with D perhaps assigned TRBD1 or TRBD2 (6 bases each). Looked up from germline, CDR1 is SGDLS and CDR2 is YYNGEE. V was trimmed by 3 bases and J by 5 bases, leaving 15 bases between them. CDR3 length: 15 amino acids. CDR3 sequence (DNA): TGTGCCAGCAGCGCCCGGGGGCCAGAAGACAATGAGCAGTTCTTC. Amino acids: CASSARGPEDNEQFF. Combining the CDR3 with reference TRBV9 and TRBJ2-1 gives the whole variable domain DSGVTQTPKHLITATGQRVTLRCSPRSGDLSVYWYQQSLDQGLQFLIQYYNGEERAKGNILERFSAQQFPDLHSELNLSSLELGDSALYFCASSARGPEDNEQFFGPGTRLTVL.

V and J are TRBV5-8 and TRBJ2-7; D unclear. Germline CDR1 reads SGHTS; CDR2 reads YDEGEE. The CDR3 consists of 13 residues. Trimming shortened V by 1 base and J by 3 bases, and 8 bases separated the two germline ends. The CDR3 sequence is CASSLREFYEQYF. The CDR3 DNA is TGTGCCAGCAGCTTGAGGGAATTCTACGAGCAGTACTTC.

This clone showed up just a few times. The chain links TRBV18 to TRBJ2-1, with 10 bases fitting TRBD1. Germline CDR1 and CDR2: KGHSH and LQKENI. The CDR3 has 16 amino acids. Losses at the gene ends were 8 bases for V and 4 bases for J; bases not matched to a gene: 11. CDR3 sequence (DNA): TGTGCCAGCACCCGGGACAGGGGCGCTCAATACAATGAGCAGTTCTTC. It encodes CASTRDRGAQYNEQFF. The full variable domain, in which reference TRBV18 and TRBJ2-1 provide the parts outside the CDR3, is NAGVMQNPRHLVRRRGQEARLRCSPMKGHSHVYWYRQLPEEGLKFMVYLQKENIIDESGMPKERFSAEFPKEGPSILRIQQVVRGDSAAYFCASTRDRGAQYNEQFFGPGTRLTVL.

The genes are TRBV30 and TRBJ2-1; 8 nucleotides match TRBD2. Germline V CDR1 and CDR2: GTSNPN, SVGIG (reference sequence). This CDR3 has 13 residues. Germline trimming cut 2 bases from V and 7 bases from J; bases unmatched to any gene: 4. CDR3 sequence: CAWSTAGVNEQFF. For the CDR3, the DNA is TGTGCCTGGAGTACAGCGGGAGTAAATGAGCAGTTCTTC.

The chain employs TRBV7-2 and TRBJ1-1; the D is unclear. Trimming stripped 5 bases from V and 5 bases from J, with 9 bases between. From germline, CDR1 is SGHTA and CDR2 FQGNSA. The CDR3 loop spans 12 amino acids. This chain's CDR3 is CASSRRGTEAFF. CDR3 nucleotide sequence: TGTGCCAGCAGCCGACGCGGTACTGAAGCTTTCTTT.

The chain uses TRBV9 and TRBJ2-7; perhaps TRBD1 as D (6 bases). The germline V and J ends were trimmed by 3 bases and 2 bases, with 15 bases remaining between them. The CDR3 length is 15 residues. Germline assignment: CDR1 SGDLS and CDR2 YYNGEE. The CDR3 is CASSGGLDGPYEQYF. The CDR3 coding sequence is TGTGCCAGCAGCGGGGGGCTGGACGGGCCCTACGAGCAGTACTTC.

Only a few counts were recorded for this clone. The gene calls are TRBV4-1 and TRBJ2-7; TRBD2 agrees at 10 bases. In germline, CDR1 is MGHRA, CDR2 YSYEKL. This CDR3 comprises 17 residues. The V gene end was trimmed by 2 bases and the J gene end by 2 bases; junction bases not matched to a gene: 9. In nucleotides, the CDR3 is TGCGCCAGCAGCCAAACACTACTAGCGGGGCTAACCTACGAGCAGTACTTC. Its translation is CASSQTLLAGLTYEQYF.

This rearrangement joins TRBV10-3 to TRBJ2-2; a possible D gene is TRBD2 (6 bases). Germline-derived CDR1 and CDR2 are ENHRY and SYGVKD. V gave up 10 bases and J gave up 4 bases, with 16 bases separating them. The CDR3 has 14 amino acids. The CDR3 region has the DNA TGTGCCACCGCGGACTGGGGGGTCACCGGGGAGCTGTTTTTT. It encodes CATADWGVTGELFF.

CDR3 protein: CASSQGVSPLHF. For the CDR3, the DNA is TGTGCCAGCAGCCAAGGGGTTTCACCCCTCCACTTT. The V gene is TRBV3-1 (or the pseudogene TRBV3-2), the J gene TRBJ1-6; D is unresolved. The germline V gene encodes CDR1 LGHDT and CDR2 YNNKEL (reference sequence). This CDR3 is built from 12 residues. The V gene lost 1 base and the J gene lost 9 bases, with 4 bases spanning the gap.

This clone was seen just once. CDR3 DNA: TGTGCCAGCAGCCAAGGCTCGGTTAGCGGGATCGGAGAGACCCAGTACTTC. Encoded protein: CASSQGSVSGIGETQYF. The rearrangement joins TRBV4-2 to TRBJ2-5; 8 nucleotides agree with TRBD2. The V and J ends lost 1 base and 4 bases, in that order; junction bases with no gene match: 11. CDR3 size: 17 residues. Looked up from germline, CDR1 is LGHNA and CDR2 is YNFKEQ.

The chain links TRBV2 to TRBJ2-7; no clear D gene. V gave up 7 bases and J gave up 5 bases, with 15 bases separating them. Germline CDR1 SNHLY, CDR2 FYNNEI. The CDR3 runs to 13 residues. The CDR3 nucleotides read TGTGCCAGCACCGACGGAAGTGTCCACGAGCAGTACTTC. Protein: CASTDGSVHEQYF. Supplemented by reference TRBV2 and TRBJ2-7, the full variable domain reads EPEVTQTPSHQVTQMGQEVILRCVPISNHLYFYWYRQILGQKVEFLVSFYNNEISEKSEIFDDQFSVERPDGSNFTLKIRSTKLEDSAMYFCASTDGSVHEQYFGPGTRLTVT.

The genes are TRBV11-3 and TRBJ2-3; 13 positions agree with TRBD2. This CDR3 spans 16 amino acids. V gave up 5 bases and J gave up 0 bases; unmatched junction bases: 2. The germline gives CDR1 SGHNT, CDR2 YENEEA. Here the CDR3 reads CASSRTSGGSTDTQYF. The CDR3 nucleotides read TGTGCCAGCAGCAGGACTAGCGGGGGTAGCACAGATACGCAGTATTTT.

V usage is TRBV12-5 and J usage is TRBJ1-1; 8 nucleotides match TRBD1. The CDR3 is 14 amino acids. CDR1 is LGHNT and CDR2 is FRNRAP in the germline V gene. The J segment lost 3 bases and the V segment lost 1 base, leaving 1 base of the junction unmatched. The CDR3 nucleotides are TGTGCTAGTGGTTTGGCAGGGGGCCACACTGAAGCTTTCTTT. Its protein is CASGLAGGHTEAFF.

Points on this clone: The identical CDR3 is also encoded by other nucleotide sequences in the sample. The chain combines TRBV7-9 with TRBJ1-1, with TRBD1 as a possible D gene (5 bases). The germline V and J ends were trimmed by 0 bases and 1 base, with 6 bases remaining between them. The CDR3 is 14 residues long. Germline V gene data show CDR1 as SEHNR and CDR2 as FQNEAQ (reference sequence). CDR3 protein: CASSLARENTEAFF. The DNA for the CDR3 is TGTGCCAGCAGCTTAGCCAGGGAGAACACTGAAGCTTTCTTT. Full variable domain (missing parts from reference TRBV7-9 and TRBJ1-1): DTGVSQNPRHKITKRGQNVTFRCDPISEHNRLYWYRQTLGQGPEFLTYFQNEAQLEKSRLLSDRFSAERPKGSFSTLEIQRTEQGDSAMYLCASSLARENTEAFFGQGTRLTVV.

The chain links TRBV7-2 to TRBJ1-2, with D unclear. This CDR3 contains 13 residues. Germline V gives CDR1 SGHTA, CDR2 FQGNSA. V shed 1 base and J shed 2 bases, with 5 bases lying between them. As DNA, the CDR3 is TGTGCCAGCAGCTTAGTCCAGAACTATGGCTACACCTTC. Its translation is CASSLVQNYGYTF.